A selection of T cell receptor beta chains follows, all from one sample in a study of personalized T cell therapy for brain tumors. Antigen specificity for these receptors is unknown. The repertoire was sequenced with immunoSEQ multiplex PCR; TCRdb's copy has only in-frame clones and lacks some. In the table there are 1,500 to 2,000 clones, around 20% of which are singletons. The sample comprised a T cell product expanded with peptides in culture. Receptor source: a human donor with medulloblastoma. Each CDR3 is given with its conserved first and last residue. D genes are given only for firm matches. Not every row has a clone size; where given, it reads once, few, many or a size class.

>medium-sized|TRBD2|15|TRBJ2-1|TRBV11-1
TGTGCCAGCAGCTTAATACTAGCGGACTACAATGAGCAGTTCTTC
CASSLILADYNEQFF
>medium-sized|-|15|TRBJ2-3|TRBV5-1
TGCGCCAGCAGCTTGGAACAACTTTTGTCAGATACGCAGTATTTT
CASSLEQLLSDTQYF
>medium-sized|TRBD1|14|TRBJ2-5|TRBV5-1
TGCGCCAGCAGCTGGCAGGGGGCGAGGGAGACCCAGTACTTC
CASSWQGARETQYF
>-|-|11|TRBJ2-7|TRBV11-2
TGTGCCAGCAGCCAAAGGGACGAGCAGTACTTC
CASSQRDEQYF
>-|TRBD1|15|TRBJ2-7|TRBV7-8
TGTGCCAGCACCATGCGGGACAGGGTGTCCTACGAGCAGTACTTC
CASTMRDRVSYEQYF
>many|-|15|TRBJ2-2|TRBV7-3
TGTGCCAGCAGTCCCACGCTCGGGTCCACCGGGGAGCTGTTTTTT
CASSPTLGSTGELFF
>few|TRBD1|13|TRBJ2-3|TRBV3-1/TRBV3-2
TGTGCCAGCAGTCCTACAGGGGCAGATACGCAGTATTTT
CASSPTGADTQYF
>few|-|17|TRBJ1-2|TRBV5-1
TGCGCCAGCAGCTCTCCAGGGCGGGCCCTGGGGGTCTATGGCTACACCTTC
CASSSPGRALGVYGYTF
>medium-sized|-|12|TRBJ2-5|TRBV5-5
TGTGCCAGCAGCCTGTACGGAGAGACCCAGTACTTC
CASSLYGETQYF
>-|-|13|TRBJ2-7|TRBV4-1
TGCGCCAGCAGCCCCGGGGTTGACAACGAGCAGTACTTC
CASSPGVDNEQYF
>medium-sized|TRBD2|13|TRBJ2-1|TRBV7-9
TGTGCCAGCAGCATAGGACTAGCCTATGAGCAGTTCTTC
CASSIGLAYEQFF
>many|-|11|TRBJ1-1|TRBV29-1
TGCAGCGTAAGGCATAACACTGAAGCTTTCTTT
CSVRHNTEAFF
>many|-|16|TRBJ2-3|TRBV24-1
TGTGCCACCAGTGAGGCGAGTGGCAGGGTCACAGATACGCAGTATTTT
CATSEASGRVTDTQYF
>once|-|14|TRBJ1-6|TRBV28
TGTGTCAGTCACCGGACTGCGCCAAATTCACCCCTCCACTTT
CVSHRTAPNSPLHF
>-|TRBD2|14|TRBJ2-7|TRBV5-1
TGCGCCAGCAGCTTGGCGGCGGGGGTTACCGAGCAGTACTTC
CASSLAAGVTEQYF
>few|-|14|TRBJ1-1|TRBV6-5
TGTGCCAGCAGTAGGGACGCCGTGGGCACTGAAGCTTTCTTT
CASSRDAVGTEAFF
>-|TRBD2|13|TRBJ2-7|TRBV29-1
TGCAGCGTCCTTGGGGGGGTCTCCTACGAGCTGTACTTC
CSVLGGVSYELYF
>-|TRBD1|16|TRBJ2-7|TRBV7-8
TGTGGCAGCAGGAGCTTAGGCCGGACAGGGGTCTCCGAGCAGTACTTC
CGSRSLGRTGVSEQYF
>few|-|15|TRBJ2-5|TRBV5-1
TGCGCCAGCAGCTGGTCTCCCAGCGGCCAAGAGACCCAGTACTTC
CASSWSPSGQETQYF